This is a list of T cell receptor beta chains from one sample in a study of blood T cell repertoires in COVID-19. Only in-frame clones appear in the TCRdb table, and some are missing; sequencing was by immunoSEQ multiplex PCR. Among about 240,000 clones listed, around 86% were seen once. Sequenced sample: PBMCs or T cells enriched from blood (not recorded which). The receptor set was obtained from a woman between 40 and 55 years old with acute COVID-19. Each CDR3 is given with its conserved first and last residue. D genes are given only for firm matches.

16	TRBJ1-3	TRBD1	TRBV24-1	TGTGCCACCAGTGACCATGGGACAGGGGCTGGAAACACCATATATTTT	CATSDHGTGAGNTIYF
15	TRBJ2-7	TRBD2	TRBV7-6	TGTGCCAGCAGCAATGGACTAGCGGGAGGTCAAGAGCAGTACTTC	CASSNGLAGGQEQYF
13	TRBJ1-2	TRBD1	TRBV5-6	TGTGCCAGCAGCTTGGGGACAGGCTATGGCTACACCTTC	CASSLGTGYGYTF
16	TRBJ2-1	NA	TRBV15	TGTGCCACCAGCAGAGAAACAGGGAGCTCCTACAATGAGCAGTTCTTC	CATSRETGSSYNEQFF
15	TRBJ2-5	NA	TRBV19	TGTGCCAGTAGTATGGAAGCGGCAGCGCAAGAGACCCAGTACTTC	CASSMEAAAQETQYF
16	TRBJ1-2	TRBD1	TRBV5-4	TGTGCCAGCAGCTTGAAGGACAGGGTCCGGGAGTATGGCTACACCTTC	CASSLKDRVREYGYTF
13	TRBJ2-7	NA	TRBV2	TGTGCCAGCAGTCAGGGGACACCCTACGAGCAGTACTTC	CASSQGTPYEQYF
14	TRBJ2-7	TRBD2	TRBV7-9	TGTGCCAGCAGCTCATCCGGGAGGGCCTACGAGCAGTACTTC	CASSSSGRAYEQYF
15	TRBJ1-6	NA	TRBV9	TGTGCCAGCAGCGTAGTCGGGGGACGAGATTCACCCCTCCACTTT	CASSVVGGRDSPLHF
15	TRBJ2-7	TRBD2	TRBV29-1	TGCAGCGTTGAACTAGCGGGTGAAACATCCTACGAGCAGTACTTC	CSVELAGETSYEQYF
17	TRBJ2-3	TRBD2	TRBV5-4	TGTGCCAGCAGCAAAGGACTAGCGGGAGGGGTCACAGATACGCAGTATTTT	CASSKGLAGGVTDTQYF
17	TRBJ2-1	NA	TRBV2	TGTGCCAGCAGTGAAGGGACTGGTCTAGCAGACTACAATGAGCAGTTCTTC	CASSEGTGLADYNEQFF
17	TRBJ2-3	NA	TRBV27	TGTGCCAGCAGTTCTCTTACCCGGGGAGACCCCACAGATACGCAGTATTTT	CASSSLTRGDPTDTQYF
15	TRBJ1-3	TRBD1	TRBV3-1/TRBV3-2	TGTGCCAGCAGCCGGACAGGGGTATGGGGAAACACCATATATTTT	CASSRTGVWGNTIYF
15	TRBJ2-7	NA	TRBV6-5	TGTGCCAGCAGTTACTCTGCGGGATCCTCCTACGAGCAGTACTTC	CASSYSAGSSYEQYF